This T cell receptor beta chain appears in the sequencing data of a study of PD-L1 blockade in urothelial cancer. Study overall: Atezolizumab at 1,200 mg intravenously every 3 weeks was started by patients in about 2014. Of about 29 patients, around 26 were males with bladder-origin urothelial cancer. Each blood sample yielded a median of about 130,000 T cells.

Trimming at V came to 5 bases and at J to 6 bases, leaving 19 bases not matched to a gene. There are 18 residues in the CDR3. CDR1 is SGHTA, CDR2 FQGTGA, per germline. Time point noted: pretreatment peripheral blood. Patients had locally advanced or metastatic urothelial carcinoma. Libraries were prepared by immunoSEQ multiplex PCR; TCRdb keeps only in-frame clonotypes and omits some of them. Here the sample spans 100,000 to 150,000 clones, 65% to 85% being singletons. This TCR was recovered from a man aged 50-60 years with urothelial cancer. The chain combines TRBV7-3 with TRBJ2-7, with 10 nucleotides matching TRBD2. This specimen was PBMCs, taken around atezolizumab (anti-PD-L1) treatment. The CDR3 spells CASSPWGAGGPGESEQYF. The DNA of the CDR3 is TGTGCCAGCAGCCCCTGGGGAGCGGGAGGGCCAGGGGAAAGCGAGCAGTACTTC.